This T cell receptor (beta chain) was sequenced during a study of blood T cell repertoires in COVID-19. Study-wide context: From the United States, Italy and Spain came samples of acute and convalescent COVID-19. From T cells, B-cell-depleted T cells, or PBMCs came the material, which was cDNA or gDNA.

Authors' methods: Estimates of nucleated cell counts were drawn from the amplification of reference gene primers. Some clones are missing from TCRdb's copy, which holds only in-frame ones; the method was immunoSEQ multiplex PCR. The V and J calls and clone size were taken over from that table, and D and trimming were inferred from the DNA. In the table there are under 150,000 clones, approximately 80% of which are singletons. CDR3 size: 15 residues. V trimming: 5 bases; J trimming: 6 bases; junction bases outside the gene matches: 3. The germline V gene has CDR1 SGHTA and CDR2 FQGTGA. Sequenced sample: peripheral blood. The sequence derives from a man in his forties with active or convalescent COVID-19. V and J are TRBV7-3 and TRBJ1-6, with 11 bases lining up with TRBD1. This CDR3 is CASSQGTGGNSPLHF. The CDR3 nucleotides read TGTGCCAGCAGCCAAGGGACAGGGGGTAATTCACCCCTCCACTTT.